Below are 19 T cell receptor beta chains sequenced from a single sample in a study of regulatory T cells in long-lasting Graves disease. Stated time point: newly diagnosed GD, antithyroid drugs for less than 3 months. There was RNA extracted from PBMCs, and the TCR library was made from it. To make TCR beta libraries, researchers used iRepertoire HTBI primers and Arm-PCR of CDR3 regions. TCRdb reprocessed the multiplex PCR reads via MiXCR and lists one record per CDR3 protein. The repertoire holds some 240,000 distinct CDR3 sequences, with roughly a fifth as singletons. The same sample was also studied in work on T cells in Graves' hyperthyroidism and ophthalmopathy.

Sequenced here: peripheral blood mononuclear cells (PBMCs), sampled at new diagnosis, from a patient treated with antithyroid drugs. Receptors originate from a woman in her 30s with Graves disease.

This clonotype was seen ten or more times. The rearrangement links TRBV3-1 to TRBJ2-2, with 12 nucleotides matching TRBD2. Trimming removed 1 base from V and 4 bases from J; junction bases left unmatched: 7. The CDR3 loop spans 18 amino acids. The germline CDR1 and CDR2 sequences are LGHDT and YNNKEL (reference sequence). DNA of the CDR3: TGTGCCAGCAGCCAAGCCTCTAGCGGGAGGGCCATCACCGGGGAGCTGTTTTTT. The encoded protein is CASSQASSGRAITGELFF.

The chain links TRBV7-8 to TRBJ2-1; D remains unclear. The germline CDR1 and CDR2 sequences are SGHVS and FQNEAQ. The CDR3 length is 18 residues. The V end was cut by 8 bases, the J end by 0 bases, with 23 bases between. CDR3 sequence (DNA): TGTGCCAGCTTTCCCCTGCGGTCCGAGAGGAGCTCCTACAATGAGCAGTTCTTC. Its translation: CASFPLRSERSSYNEQFF.

This clonotype was detected only a few times. It may be a read error: a sequence one base away is much more abundant. This chain links TRBV12-3 or TRBV12-4 with TRBJ2-4; 7 bases fit TRBD2. There are 15 residues in the CDR3. V lost 5 bases, J lost 3 bases, and 7 bases stayed unmatched. This CDR3 is CASSHTSESKNIQYF. CDR3 bases: TGTGCCAGCAGTCACACTAGCGAGAGCAAAAACATTCAGTACTTC.

This clonotype has at least ten counts. The rearrangement links TRBV11-3 to TRBJ2-2; perhaps TRBD2 as D (6 bases). With 4 bases removed from V and 4 bases from J, the gap between germline ends came to 13 bases. CDR3 length: 15 residues. CDR1 and CDR2 from the germline V gene are SGHNT and YENEEA. The CDR3 sequence: CASSSRRDGTGELFF. The DNA of the CDR3 is TGTGCCAGCAGCTCGAGGCGGGACGGCACCGGGGAGCTGTTTTTT.

Ten or more counts support this clonotype. The chain is built from TRBV7-8 and TRBJ2-7; D could derive from TRBD1 or TRBD2 (5 bases each). This CDR3 contains 20 residues. The germline V gene encodes CDR1 SGHVS and CDR2 FQNEAQ. V was trimmed by 2 bases and J by 2 bases, leaving 28 bases between them. CDR3 coding DNA: TGTGCCAGCAGCTTACGTTCGTTCCGAGGGGCGCTTCCTTCCGCCTACGAGCAGTACTTC. It encodes CASSLRSFRGALPSAYEQYF.

The chain has TRBV12-3 or TRBV12-4 and TRBJ2-3; possibly TRBD1 for D (6 bases). This CDR3 has 16 amino acids. Trimming shortened V by 3 bases and J by 5 bases, and 18 bases separated the two germline ends. CDR3 coding DNA: TGTGCCAGCAGTTTTAGTCTACTGCTACAGGGAGATACGCAGTATTTT. This translates into CASSFSLLLQGDTQYF.

Notes on this clonotype: No conserved phenylalanine or tryptophan is present at the end of the CDR3, so a read error is the likely explanation. The chain employs TRBV5-8 and TRBJ1-5, with TRBD1 matching 9 bases. Germline CDR1 is SGHTS and CDR2 is YDEGEE. V lost 0 bases, J lost 2 bases, and 0 bases stayed unmatched. The CDR3 contains 15 residues. The CDR3 region is CASSLGTGGNQPQHS. CDR3 nucleotide sequence: TGTGCCAGCAGCTTGGGGACAGGGGGCAATCAGCCCCAGCATTCT.

As concerns this clonotype: One base away lies a much larger clone, so this may be a sequencing read error. The rearrangement links TRBV4-1 to TRBJ1-1; no reliable D call. The CDR3 covers 14 residues. Germline V gene lookup returns CDR1 MGHRA and CDR2 YSYEKL. The CDR3 region is CASSQVVGNTDAFF. The CDR3 region has the DNA TGCGCCAGCAGCCAAGTAGTGGGAAACACTGACGCTTTCTTT.

This clonotype showed up just once. It is unclear where the CDR3 begins or ends on the DNA, so no DNA is shown, and the CDR3 is as TCRdb lists it. The chain is built from TRBV28 and TRBJ2-3; the D segment call TRBD1 is taken from the table without a DNA check. The germline V gene has CDR1 MDHEN and CDR2 SYDVKM. The CDR3 is 15 residues long, counting both termini. The CDR3 loop reads CASSFGFGASRSSFF.

The table lists this clonotype with many counts. The rearrangement uses TRBV20-1 and TRBJ2-3, with 9 bases matching TRBD2. The germline CDR1 and CDR2 sequences are DFQATT and SNEGSKA (reference sequence). Trimming cost V 6 bases and J 1 base; bases outside gene matches: 2. The CDR3 loop spans 13 amino acids. CDR3 sequence: CSAAGGRTDTQYF. CDR3 coding DNA: TGCAGTGCGGCGGGAGGGCGCACAGATACGCAGTATTTT.

About this clonotype: Lacking the conserved final phenylalanine or tryptophan, this CDR3 likely reflects a read error. V and J are TRBV7-9 and TRBJ1-4, with D possibly being TRBD1 (6 bases). V dropped 5 bases and J dropped 4 bases, with 17 bases sitting between them. The CDR3 is made up of 16 amino acids. CDR1 SEHNR and CDR2 FQNEAQ come from the germline V gene (reference sequence). CDR3 amino acids: CASSPPPGHRNEKLFL. Here the CDR3 DNA reads TGTGCCAGCAGCCCTCCCCCGGGACACCGTAATGAAAAACTGTTTTTG.

This clonotype was seen at least ten times. V gene TRBV20-1 combines with J gene TRBJ1-1; 8 bases are a match to TRBD1. There are 14 residues in the CDR3. J gave up 2 bases and V 5 bases, and 7 bases lay outside the gene matches. Germline CDR1 reads DFQATT; CDR2 reads SNEGSKA (reference sequence). The CDR3 region is CSAYQGAVNTEAFF. The DNA of the CDR3 is TGCAGTGCTTATCAGGGGGCAGTTAACACTGAAGCTTTCTTT.

This clonotype was counted a few times. A much larger clone is a single base away; this may be a read error. The CDR3 sequence is CASSIAGTAVQETQYF. CDR3 in DNA: TGTGCCAGCAGCATAGCCGGGACGGCGGTACAAGAGACCCAGTACTTC. The V and J genes are TRBV7-2 and TRBJ2-1; possibly TRBD1 or TRBD2 for D (5 bases each). The better agreement between TRBJ2-5 and the DNA end casts doubt on the J call. Germline-derived CDR1 and CDR2 are SGHTA and FQGNSA. This CDR3 is built from 16 residues.

This clonotype occurred many times. J is TRBJ2-5 and V is TRBV20-1; D perhaps matches TRBD2 (6 bases). V was shortened by 2 bases and J by 7 bases, with 17 bases between the two germline ends. The germline V gene encodes CDR1 DFQATT and CDR2 SNEGSKA (reference sequence). This CDR3 comprises 14 residues. CDR3 region: CSARLKAGDGTQYF. CDR3 bases: TGCAGTGCTAGATTAAAAGCGGGCGATGGGACCCAGTACTTC.

A few counts support this clonotype. The chain uses TRBV4-1 and TRBJ1-3; D call uncertain. Trimming took off 2 bases at V and 0 bases at J, with 11 bases between the two ends. Germline assignment: CDR1 MGHRA and CDR2 YSYEKL. CDR3 length: 16 amino acids. The CDR3 spells CASSQKSAFSGNTIYF. The CDR3, as DNA: TGCGCCAGCAGCCAAAAATCTGCGTTCTCTGGAAACACCATATATTTT.

This clonotype was observed a handful of times. The chain employs TRBV20-1 and TRBJ1-6; 10 positions agree with TRBD1. Germline trimming cut 6 bases from V and 9 bases from J; bases unmatched to any gene: 8. CDR3 size: 14 residues. Germline assignment: CDR1 DFQATT and CDR2 SNEGSKA (reference sequence). This CDR3 reads CSASGQGNSSPLHF. The CDR3 nucleotides read TGCAGTGCATCGGGACAGGGGAACAGTTCACCCCTCCACTTT.

This clonotype was observed at least ten times. This sequence joins TRBV20-1 and TRBJ2-3, with 12 bases that match TRBD2. The ends lost 1 base at V and 3 bases at J; junction bases unmatched: 2. This CDR3 spans 15 amino acids. CDR1 and CDR2 (germline): DFQATT, SNEGSKA (reference sequence). The CDR3 sequence: CSARASGGATDTQYF. DNA of the CDR3: TGCAGTGCTAGAGCTAGCGGGGGGGCGACAGATACGCAGTATTTT.

On this clonotype: This may arise from a read error, as a much more abundant clone is one base away. J is TRBJ2-5 and V is TRBV5-1, with D unclear. The CDR3 is made up of 14 amino acids. Germline lookup yields CDR1 SGHRS and CDR2 YFSETQ. In DNA form, the CDR3 reads TGCGCCAGCAGCTTGGTTCCGGGTCCGGAGACCCGGTACTTC. Its translation: CASSLVPGPETRYF.

The genes are TRBV6-1 and TRBJ2-2; 7 bases agree with TRBD2. After removal of 2 bases from V and 6 bases from J, the junction contained 6 bases not matched to a gene. Germline lookup yields CDR1 MNHNS and CDR2 SASEGT. The CDR3 is 15 amino acids. In DNA, the CDR3 is TGTGCCAGCAGTGAAACCGGGAGGATCGCCGGGGAGCTGTTTTTT. Translation gives CASSETGRIAGELFF.